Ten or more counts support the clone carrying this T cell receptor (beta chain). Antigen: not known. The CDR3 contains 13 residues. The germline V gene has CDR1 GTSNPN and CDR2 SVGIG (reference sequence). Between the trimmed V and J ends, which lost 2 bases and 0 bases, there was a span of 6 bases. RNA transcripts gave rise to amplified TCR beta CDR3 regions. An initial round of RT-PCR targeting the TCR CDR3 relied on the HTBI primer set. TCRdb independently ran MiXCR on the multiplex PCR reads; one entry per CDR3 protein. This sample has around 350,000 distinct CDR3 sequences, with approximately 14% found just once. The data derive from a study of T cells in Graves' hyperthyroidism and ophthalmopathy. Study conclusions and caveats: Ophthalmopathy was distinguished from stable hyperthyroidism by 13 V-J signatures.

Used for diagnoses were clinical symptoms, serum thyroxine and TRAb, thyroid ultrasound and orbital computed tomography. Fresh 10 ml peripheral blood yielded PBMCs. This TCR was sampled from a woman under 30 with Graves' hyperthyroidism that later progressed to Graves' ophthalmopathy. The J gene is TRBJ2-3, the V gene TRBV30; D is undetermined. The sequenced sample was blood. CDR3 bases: TGTGCCTGGAGTCTCGACAGCACAGATACGCAGTATTTT. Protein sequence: CAWSLDSTDTQYF. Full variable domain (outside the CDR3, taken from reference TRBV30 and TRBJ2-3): SQTIHQWPATLVQPVGSPLSLECTVEGTSNPNLYWYRQAAGRGLQLLFYSVGIGQISSEVPQNLSASRPQDRQFILSSKKLLLSDSGFYLCAWSLDSTDTQYFGPGTRLTVL.